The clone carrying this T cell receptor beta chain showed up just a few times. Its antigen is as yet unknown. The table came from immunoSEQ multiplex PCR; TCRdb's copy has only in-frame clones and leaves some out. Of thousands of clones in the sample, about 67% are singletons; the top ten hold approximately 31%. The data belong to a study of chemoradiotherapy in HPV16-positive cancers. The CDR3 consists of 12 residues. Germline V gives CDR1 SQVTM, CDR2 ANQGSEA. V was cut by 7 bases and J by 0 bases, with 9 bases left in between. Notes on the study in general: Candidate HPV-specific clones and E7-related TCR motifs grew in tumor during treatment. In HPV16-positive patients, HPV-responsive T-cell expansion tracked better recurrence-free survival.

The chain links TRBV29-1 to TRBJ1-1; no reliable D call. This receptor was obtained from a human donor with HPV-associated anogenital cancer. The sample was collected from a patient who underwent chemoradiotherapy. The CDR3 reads CSAKTVNTEAFF. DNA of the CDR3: TGCAGCGCTAAGACGGTGAACACTGAAGCTTTCTTT.